This T cell receptor (beta chain) came from a study of human T cells and chemical hapten exposure. Study-level background: Patients, mostly women, had alopecia areata, alopecia totalis or alopecia universalis.

Each CDR3 protein gets one entry after TCRdb re-called the RACE reads with MiXCR. This sample has over 95,000 distinct CDR3 sequences, with 9.5% to 15% found just once. The CDR3 sequence is 14 residues long. Germline assignment: CDR1 MDHEN and CDR2 SYDVKM. Unmatched junction bases numbered 4, after V lost 5 bases and J lost 2 bases. The study, taken as a whole, reports: Those TCRs sitting above 1 in 1000 frequency stayed the same with DPC sensitization.

Indicated time point: patch test 1, 2 weeks after DPC sensitization. Treatment here: therapeutic diphenylcyclopropenone sensitization with weekly scalp DPC. Worth noting for this clonotype: Its specificity is not known.

The sample in question was whole blood, obtained in connection with sensitization to the hapten diphenylcyclopropenone (DPC). The J gene is TRBJ2-3, the V gene TRBV28; TRBD2 matches at 7 bases. The origin of this receptor is a woman aged 40 to 55 with alopecia areata. Some clones in this sample may be carry-over from other donors' samples. CDR3 sequence reads: CASSRAGSTDTQYF. CDR3 in DNA: TGTGCCAGCAGTAGAGCGGGGTCCACAGATACGCAGTATTTT.